The clone carrying this T cell receptor (beta chain) was seen a few times. The antigen is unknown. The V and J ends lost 5 bases and 0 bases respectively, with 7 bases between them. CDR1 is SGHTA and CDR2 is FQGTGA in the germline V gene. The CDR3 length is 13 residues. MiXCR was run by TCRdb on the reads, yielding one entry per CDR3 protein. The data show almost 300,000 distinct CDR3 sequences, roughly a tenth seen once. These data are taken from a study of T cell repertoires in cytomegalovirus infection. Background on the study: Indicated by public TCR beta signatures were CMV infection and matching HLA type. Findings and limits, study-wide: Accumulated public TCR beta family frequency recognized individuals carrying CMV together with the relevant HLA. HLA-C-restricted CMV clonotypes gave the most frequent clonotype in two of eight donors.

The sample consisted of PBMCs. V is TRBV7-3 and J is TRBJ1-1; D remains unclear. This TCR derives from a human donor in good health (CMV status not recorded). Some clones in this sample may be carry-over from other donors' samples. The DNA of the CDR3 is TGTGCCAGCAGCATGAGTGTGAACACTGAAGCTTTCTTT. Translation: CASSMSVNTEAFF.